The 30 T cell receptor beta chains below all came from one sample that was sequenced in a study of blood T cell repertoires in COVID-19. Using immunoSEQ multiplex PCR, the repertoire was profiled, and TCRdb retains in-frame clones only, with some absent. The table lists a few hundred thousand clones, roughly nine tenths of them singletons. Material for sequencing was peripheral blood. Receptor source: a woman aged 40 to 55 who had recovered from COVID-19.

This clone has more than one count but fewer than ten. The chain has TRBV12-5 and TRBJ2-2; TRBD1 aligns across 9 bases. The length of the CDR3 is 18 residues. Per germline, CDR1 LGHNT and CDR2 FRNRAP. The J segment lost 4 bases and the V segment lost 0 bases, leaving 9 bases of the junction unmatched. CDR3 sequence: CASGLVVTGTGTTGELFF. The CDR3 region has the DNA TGTGCTAGTGGTTTGGTAGTGACCGGGACAGGGACCACCGGGGAGCTGTTTTTT.

The chain couples TRBV7-9 to TRBJ2-2, with TRBD1 matching 7 bases. V was clipped by 5 bases and J by 7 bases; unmatched bases: 4. This CDR3 comprises 13 residues. Germline-derived CDR1 and CDR2 are SEHNR and FQNEAQ (reference sequence). For the CDR3, the DNA is TGTGCCAGCAGCCAAACAGGGGACGGGGAGCTGTTTTTT. Its translation is CASSQTGDGELFF.

This clone is a singleton in its sample. The chain employs TRBV2 and TRBJ2-1; the match to TRBD1 covers 7 bases. With V trimmed by 6 bases and J by 0 bases, 8 bases remained unmatched. Looked up from germline, CDR1 is SNHLY and CDR2 is FYNNEI. This CDR3 is 16 amino acids long. The CDR3 sequence: CASRPDRSSSYNEQFF. CDR3 sequence (DNA): TGTGCCAGCAGGCCGGACAGGTCGAGCTCCTACAATGAGCAGTTCTTC.

The chain recombines TRBV7-2 with TRBJ2-1; 8 bases map to TRBD2. The junction had 4 bases not matched to a gene; V was cut back by 0 bases and J by 0 bases. CDR1 and CDR2 (germline): SGHTA, FQGNSA. The CDR3 loop spans 17 amino acids. CDR3 region: CASSLAPSGSSYNEQFF. The CDR3 nucleotides read TGTGCCAGCAGCTTAGCCCCTAGCGGGTCCTCCTACAATGAGCAGTTCTTC.

The V call is TRBV25-1, the J call TRBJ2-7; D is unresolved. Trimming left V 3 bases short and J 6 bases short, with 15 bases between. The CDR3 sequence is 14 residues long. Germline loops: CDR1 MGHDK, CDR2 SYGVNS. DNA of the CDR3: TGTGCCAGCAGTGACCGTTTACGCGCCTTCGAGCAGTACGTC. Protein: CASSDRLRAFEQYV.

CDR3 sequence: CARARWTGEYGYTF. The CDR3 nucleotides are TGCGCCAGAGCCCGATGGACAGGGGAATATGGCTACACCTTC. The chain recombines TRBV10-2 with TRBJ1-2; 9 nucleotides agree with TRBD1. CDR1 is WSHSY, CDR2 SAAADI, per germline. The CDR3 loop spans 14 amino acids. V gave up 9 bases and J gave up 5 bases; unmatched junction bases: 10.

The gene calls are TRBV30 and TRBJ2-3; D perhaps matches TRBD1 (6 bases). V was shortened by 0 bases and J by 3 bases, with 10 bases between the two germline ends. Germline loops: CDR1 GTSNPN, CDR2 SVGIG (reference sequence). The length of the CDR3 is 14 residues. The CDR3 bases are TGTGCCTGGAGTGTACCCAGGGGAACAGATACGCAGTATTTT. It specifies CAWSVPRGTDTQYF.

The rearrangement uses TRBV11-2 and TRBJ2-1, with D uncertain. The CDR3 runs to 12 residues. Trimming shortened V by 0 bases and J by 7 bases, and 4 bases separated the two germline ends. Germline assignment: CDR1 SGHAT and CDR2 FQNNGV. This CDR3 is CASSLERNEQFF. The CDR3, as DNA: TGTGCCAGCAGCTTAGAGAGGAATGAGCAGTTCTTC.

The V gene is TRBV2, the J gene TRBJ2-7; tentatively, D is TRBD2 (5 bases). V lost 2 bases and J 4 bases, leaving 18 bases between the germline ends. The CDR3 runs to 16 residues. Per the germline V gene, CDR1 is SNHLY and CDR2 is FYNNEI. This CDR3 reads CASSEITRGTRYEQYF. CDR3 nucleotide sequence: TGTGCCAGCAGTGAAATAACTCGGGGAACCCGGTACGAGCAGTACTTC.

This clone appeared a few times. V gene TRBV6-2 or TRBV6-3 combines with J gene TRBJ1-1; the D gene is possibly TRBD1 (5 bases). CDR1 and CDR2 (germline): MNHEY, SVGEGT. Trimming pared 4 bases from V and 5 bases from J, leaving 14 bases between. This CDR3 region has 14 residues. The CDR3 loop is CASSFTEGNTEAFF. In nucleotides, the CDR3 is TGTGCCAGCAGTTTTACGGAGGGGAATACTGAAGCTTTCTTT.

V usage is TRBV5-1 and J usage is TRBJ2-6; the D gene is possibly TRBD2 (5 bases). This CDR3 contains 16 residues. Germline CDR1 is SGHRS and CDR2 is YFSETQ. V was pared by 5 bases and J by 1 base, with 13 bases between. CDR3 coding DNA: TGCGCCAGCAGTGCGGGTATCACGTCTGGGGCCAACGTCCTGACTTTC. Its translation: CASSAGITSGANVLTF.

V gene TRBV7-9 combines with J gene TRBJ1-6; D unclear. CDR3 length: 16 amino acids. Germline V CDR1 and CDR2: SEHNR, FQNEAQ (reference sequence). Trimming left V 11 bases short and J 9 bases short, with 26 bases between. The CDR3 here is CASQGAGSSSVSPLHF. In DNA, the CDR3 is TGTGCCTCCCAAGGAGCGGGGTCCTCGAGTGTTTCACCCCTCCACTTT.

V is TRBV12-3 or TRBV12-4 and J is TRBJ2-5, with a tentative D call TRBD1 (5 bases). The germline V and J ends were trimmed by 11 bases and 3 bases, with 13 bases remaining between them. The CDR3 has 12 amino acids. The DNA for the CDR3 is TGTGCCCCCAAGGGGTTAAAAGAGACCCAGTACTTC. This sequence encodes CAPKGLKETQYF.

The chain employs TRBV4-1 and TRBJ2-2; 8 positions agree with TRBD2. This CDR3 is built from 15 residues. V shed 6 bases and J 3 bases; nucleotides not matched to a gene: 6. Germline values: CDR1 MGHRA, CDR2 YSYEKL. CDR3 residues: CASSSTSGYTGELFF. CDR3 DNA sequence: TGCGCCAGCAGTTCCACTAGCGGTTACACCGGGGAGCTGTTTTTT.

This chain links TRBV14 with TRBJ2-1; D is unresolved. Germline CDR1 is SGHDN and CDR2 is FVKESK. Trimming shortened V by 1 base and J by 0 bases, and 4 bases separated the two germline ends. The length of the CDR3 is 14 residues. The CDR3 DNA reads TGTGCCAGCAGCCAAGCCCGCTCCTACAATGAGCAGTTCTTC. It translates to CASSQARSYNEQFF.

V is TRBV10-3 and J is TRBJ2-7, with 7 bases aligning to TRBD1. The germline gives CDR1 ENHRY, CDR2 SYGVKD. CDR3 length: 12 residues. The junction had 3 bases not matched to a gene; V was cut back by 10 bases and J by 0 bases. CDR3 loop: CASRDSSYEQYF. CDR3 in DNA: TGTGCCAGCCGGGACAGCTCCTACGAGCAGTACTTC.

The J gene is TRBJ2-5, the V gene TRBV28; a possible D gene is TRBD2 (6 bases). The V and J ends lost 3 bases and 5 bases respectively, with 10 bases between them. This CDR3 has 13 residues. Germline V lookup: CDR1 MDHEN, CDR2 SYDVKM. Written as DNA, the CDR3 is TGTGCCAGCAGTTTCACGGGAGAGGAGACCCAGTACTTC. Its translation is CASSFTGEETQYF.

The V and J genes are TRBV7-2 and TRBJ1-2, with D hard to call. V was shortened by 5 bases and J by 4 bases, with 11 bases between the two germline ends. The CDR3 runs to 13 residues. Germline lookup yields CDR1 SGHTA and CDR2 FQGNSA. This CDR3 reads CASSPTEIYGYTF. CDR3 sequence (DNA): TGTGCCAGCAGCCCAACTGAGATCTATGGCTACACCTTC.

The V gene is TRBV2, the J gene TRBJ2-3, with 8 bases lining up with TRBD2. Germline loops: CDR1 SNHLY, CDR2 FYNNEI. The CDR3 is 16 amino acids. The junction had 9 bases not matched to a gene; V was cut back by 5 bases and J by 2 bases. The CDR3 DNA is TGTGCCAGCAGTCCCGGGACTAGACAAAACACAGATACGCAGTATTTT. Protein sequence: CASSPGTRQNTDTQYF.

This sequence joins TRBV7-9 and TRBJ2-6; 7 nucleotides agree with TRBD1. The CDR3 runs to 13 residues. Germline values: CDR1 SEHNR, CDR2 FQNEAQ (reference sequence). In nucleotides, the CDR3 is TGTGCAGGCACAGGGGCTGGGGCCAACGTCCTGACTTTC. Translation: CAGTGAGANVLTF.

The chain uses TRBV10-3 and TRBJ2-5; TRBD1 matches at 10 bases. Trimming at V came to 3 bases and at J to 11 bases, leaving 9 bases not matched to a gene. There are 14 residues in the CDR3. Germline lookup yields CDR1 ENHRY and CDR2 SYGVKD. The CDR3 region is CAISERTGGGPQYF. In nucleotides, the CDR3 is TGTGCCATCAGTGAACGGACAGGGGGAGGTCCTCAGTACTTC.

The V and J genes are TRBV27 and TRBJ2-2; D gene ambiguous. The V end lost 3 bases, the J end lost 2 bases, and 7 bases lay between the germline ends. This CDR3 region has 14 residues. The germline CDR1 and CDR2 sequences are MNHEY and SMNVEV (reference sequence). In DNA, the CDR3 is TGTGCCAGCAGTTTGAGTGCAAACACCGGGGAGCTGTTTTTT. This gives the protein CASSLSANTGELFF.

The chain links TRBV20-1 to TRBJ2-2; possibly TRBD2 for D (5 bases). The V gene's germline CDR1 is DFQATT and CDR2 SNEGSKA (reference sequence). Trimming left V 6 bases short and J 7 bases short, with 9 bases between. The CDR3 covers 11 residues. Here the CDR3 DNA reads TGCAGTGCAGAGGGTGGCGGGGAGCTGTTTTTT. Translating gives CSAEGGGELFF.

The rearrangement joins TRBV28 to TRBJ1-1; a weak D match, TRBD1 (5 bases). V lost 6 bases and J 4 bases, leaving 18 bases between the germline ends. This CDR3 spans 15 amino acids. Germline-derived CDR1 and CDR2 are MDHEN and SYDVKM. The CDR3 spells CASSPPARVVTEAFF. CDR3 coding DNA: TGTGCCAGCAGCCCACCCGCCAGGGTGGTCACTGAAGCTTTCTTT.

The V gene is TRBV5-4, the J gene TRBJ2-3; D may be TRBD2 (5 bases). Trimming took off 0 bases at V and 6 bases at J, with 11 bases between the two ends. The CDR3 is made up of 14 amino acids. The germline CDR1 and CDR2 sequences are SGHNT and YYREEE (reference sequence). The CDR3 here is CASSLGGSYDTQYF. The CDR3 DNA sequence: TGTGCCAGCAGCTTGGGTGGGAGTTACGATACGCAGTATTTT.

The chain recombines TRBV2 with TRBJ1-5; 7 positions agree with TRBD1. Germline values: CDR1 SNHLY, CDR2 FYNNEI. This CDR3 is built from 18 residues. V was pared by 3 bases and J by 6 bases, with 17 bases of the junction left unmatched. The CDR3 DNA is TGTGCCAGCAGTGAGGAGACAGGGACACTCCTTCAAGGTCAGCCCCAGCATTTT. It translates to CASSEETGTLLQGQPQHF.

This clone appeared a single time. The rearrangement links TRBV5-5 to TRBJ2-7; D is possibly TRBD1 (6 bases). The germline V gene has CDR1 SGHKS and CDR2 YYEKEE (reference sequence). This CDR3 comprises 15 residues. V gave up 4 bases and J gave up 2 bases, with 16 bases separating them. CDR3 nucleotides: TGTGCCAGCAGCCCCGAACCTGGGGGCGCCTACGAGCAGTACTTC. This sequence encodes CASSPEPGGAYEQYF.

This clone was detected only once. The chain is built from TRBV7-9 and TRBJ1-4; D is possibly TRBD1 (5 bases). CDR1 and CDR2 from the germline V gene are SEHNR and FQNEAQ (reference sequence). Trimming cost V 3 bases and J 6 bases, with 8 bases left between them. The CDR3 spans 13 residues. CDR3 loop: CASSLWGDEKLFF. DNA of the CDR3: TGTGCCAGCAGCTTGTGGGGGGATGAAAAACTGTTTTTT. Based on the CDR3 plus reference TRBV7-9 and TRBJ1-4, the full variable domain is DTGVSQNPRHKITKRGQNVTFRCDPISEHNRLYWYRQTLGQGPEFLTYFQNEAQLEKSRLLSDRFSAERPKGSFSTLEIQRTEQGDSAMYLCASSLWGDEKLFFGSGTQLSVL.

The chain uses TRBV24-1 and TRBJ2-3, with 10 bases fitting TRBD2. With 3 bases clipped from V and 0 bases from J, the junction kept 2 bases outside the gene matches. The CDR3 covers 16 residues. The germline V gene has CDR1 KGHDR and CDR2 SFDVKD. As DNA, the CDR3 is TGTGCCACCAGTGATACTAGCGGGATAAGCACAGATACGCAGTATTTT. Protein: CATSDTSGISTDTQYF.

The V and J genes are TRBV12-3 or TRBV12-4 and TRBJ2-3, with 13 positions matching TRBD2. Unmatched junction bases numbered 4, after V lost 6 bases and J lost 10 bases. The CDR3 totals 13 residues. This chain's CDR3 is CASRSGTSGAQYF. The DNA for the CDR3 is TGTGCCAGCAGGAGCGGGACTAGCGGGGCGCAGTATTTT.